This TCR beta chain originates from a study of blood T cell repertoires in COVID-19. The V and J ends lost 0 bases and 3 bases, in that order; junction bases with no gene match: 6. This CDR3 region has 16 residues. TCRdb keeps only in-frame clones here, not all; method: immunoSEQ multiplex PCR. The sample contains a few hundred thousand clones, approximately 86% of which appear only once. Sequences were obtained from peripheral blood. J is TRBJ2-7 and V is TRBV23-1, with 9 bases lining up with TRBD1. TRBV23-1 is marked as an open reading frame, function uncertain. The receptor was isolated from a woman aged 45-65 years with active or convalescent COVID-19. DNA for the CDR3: TGCGCCAGCAGTCAATCGTTTAAGGGACAGGGCTACGAGCAGTACTTC. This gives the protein CASSQSFKGQGYEQYF.